This T cell receptor beta chain was identified during a study of neurological immune-mediated disorders. Study at large: There were around 35 multiple sclerosis patients; around 30 were relapsing-remitting and 3 were secondary progressive. Study-wide points: Phylogenetic grouping assigned the repertoires of 18 of 34 multiple sclerosis patients to one related-CDR3 cluster, which constitutes a possible signature.

This CDR3 spans 15 amino acids. Per germline, CDR1 LGHDT and CDR2 YNNKEL (reference sequence). The ends were cut back, 0 bases at V and 9 bases at J, with 15 bases in the middle. As regards this clonotype: The antigen is not known.

From the 5' RACE reads, TCRdb called clonotypes with MiXCR, one entry per CDR3 protein. The sample has 50,000 to 65,000 distinct CDR3 sequences, more than 4% seen once. Sequencing input: PBMCs. This chain links TRBV3-1 with TRBJ1-5; D remains unclear. The sequence was collected from a woman aged 50 to 60 with multiple sclerosis. CDR3 amino acids: CASSQDMSGKRPQHF. The CDR3 DNA reads TGTGCCAGCAGCCAAGATATGTCGGGGAAAAGGCCCCAGCATTTT.